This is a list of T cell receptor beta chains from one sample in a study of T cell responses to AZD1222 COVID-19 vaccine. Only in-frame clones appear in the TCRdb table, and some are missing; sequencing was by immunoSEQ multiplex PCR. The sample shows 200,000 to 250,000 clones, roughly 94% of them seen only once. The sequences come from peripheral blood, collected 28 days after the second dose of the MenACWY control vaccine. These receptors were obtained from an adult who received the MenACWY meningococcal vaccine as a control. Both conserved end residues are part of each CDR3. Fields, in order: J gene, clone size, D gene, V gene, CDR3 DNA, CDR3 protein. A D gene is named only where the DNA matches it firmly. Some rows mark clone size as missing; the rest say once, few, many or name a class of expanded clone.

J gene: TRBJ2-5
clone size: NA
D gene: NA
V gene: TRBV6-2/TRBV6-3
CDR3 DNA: TGTGCCAGCAGTTACGGACAAGAGACCCAGTACTTC
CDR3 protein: CASSYGQETQYF

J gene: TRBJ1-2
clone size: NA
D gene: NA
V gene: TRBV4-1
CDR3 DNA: TGCGCCAGCAGCCAAGAGCCCGTGCCAGACAACAACTATGGCTACACCTTC
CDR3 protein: CASSQEPVPDNNYGYTF

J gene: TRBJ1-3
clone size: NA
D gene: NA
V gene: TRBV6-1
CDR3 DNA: TGTGCCAGCAGTGAAGGGTCGGGACGGTGGACTGGAGTAGGAAACACCATATATTTT
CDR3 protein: CASSEGSGRWTGVGNTIYF

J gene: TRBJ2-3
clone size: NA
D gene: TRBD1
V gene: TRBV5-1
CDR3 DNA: TGCGCCAGCAGCTCCGGGACAGGGGTGGAAGATACGCAGTATTTT
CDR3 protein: CASSSGTGVEDTQYF

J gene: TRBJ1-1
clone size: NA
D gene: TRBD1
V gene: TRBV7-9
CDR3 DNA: TGTGCCAGCAGCCCCCCGGGACAGCCGGAAGCTTTCTTT
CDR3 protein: CASSPPGQPEAFF

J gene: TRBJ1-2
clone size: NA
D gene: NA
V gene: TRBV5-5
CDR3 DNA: TGTGCCAGCAGCCCAGACCCCCAACCCTTGTATGGCTACACCTTC
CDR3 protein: CASSPDPQPLYGYTF

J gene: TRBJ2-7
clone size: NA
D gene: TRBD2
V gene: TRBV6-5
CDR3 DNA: TGTGCCAGCAGCTGGCTGGGCGGGAGAGGCAACGAGCAGTACTTC
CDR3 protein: CASSWLGGRGNEQYF

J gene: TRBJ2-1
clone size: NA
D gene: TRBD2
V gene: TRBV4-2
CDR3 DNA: TGTGCCAGCAGTCCCCGAGCGGGGGGCCTCTCCTACAATGAGCAGTTCTTC
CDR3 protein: CASSPRAGGLSYNEQFF

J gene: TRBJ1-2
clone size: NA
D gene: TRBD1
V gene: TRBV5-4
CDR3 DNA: TGTGCCAGCAGCCCGCAAGGACAGGGAAACTATGGCTACACCTTC
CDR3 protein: CASSPQGQGNYGYTF

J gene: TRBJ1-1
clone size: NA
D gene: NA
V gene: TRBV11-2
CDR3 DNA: TGTGCCAGCAGCTTAGCCGCTCACGACGCGAACACTGAAGCTTTCTTT
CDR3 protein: CASSLAAHDANTEAFF

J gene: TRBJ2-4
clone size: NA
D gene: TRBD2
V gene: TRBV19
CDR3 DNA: TGTGCCAGTACCTCCCGGGGGGGGCAAGGGAAAAACATTCAGTACTTC
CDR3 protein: CASTSRGGQGKNIQYF

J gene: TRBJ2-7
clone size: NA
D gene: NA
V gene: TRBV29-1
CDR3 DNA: TGCAGCGTCGAGGGCTACTCCTACGAGCAGTACTTC
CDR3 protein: CSVEGYSYEQYF

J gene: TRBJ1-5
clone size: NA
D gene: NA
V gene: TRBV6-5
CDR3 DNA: TGTGCCAGCAGTTTTAGAGAGGGTCAGCCCCAGCATTTT
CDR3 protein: CASSFREGQPQHF

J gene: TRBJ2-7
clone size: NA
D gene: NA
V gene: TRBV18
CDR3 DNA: TGTGCCAGCTCACCAGTGGCAGGGATCGACGAGCAGTACTTC
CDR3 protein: CASSPVAGIDEQYF

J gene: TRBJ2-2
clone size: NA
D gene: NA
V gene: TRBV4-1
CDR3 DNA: TGCGCCAGCAGCCCCCGGGACTTACTTCAAACCGGGGAGCTGTTTTTT
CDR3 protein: CASSPRDLLQTGELFF

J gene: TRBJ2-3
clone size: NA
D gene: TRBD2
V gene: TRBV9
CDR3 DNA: TGTGCCAGCAGCGTAGCTACTGGGACTAGCGGGCTCGGACCAGATACGCAGTATTTT
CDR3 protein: CASSVATGTSGLGPDTQYF

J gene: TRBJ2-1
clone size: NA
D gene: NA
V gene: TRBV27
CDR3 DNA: TGTGCCAGCAAAACAAAGAGCTCCTACAATGAGCAGTTCTTC
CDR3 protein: CASKTKSSYNEQFF

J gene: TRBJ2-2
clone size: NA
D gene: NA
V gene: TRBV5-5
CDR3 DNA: TGTGCCAGCAGCTGGGGTGTCGGGGTAGGAACCGGGGAGCTGTTTTTT
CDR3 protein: CASSWGVGVGTGELFF

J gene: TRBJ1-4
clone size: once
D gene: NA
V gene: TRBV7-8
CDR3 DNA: TGTGCCAGCAGCTTTCAACCACAGGCCCCGAATGAAAAACTGTTTTTT
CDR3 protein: CASSFQPQAPNEKLFF

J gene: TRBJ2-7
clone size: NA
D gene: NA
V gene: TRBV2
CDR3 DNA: TGTGCCAGCAGTGGAAGGCAGGGCGGTCCCTACGAGCAGTACTTC
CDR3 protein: CASSGRQGGPYEQYF

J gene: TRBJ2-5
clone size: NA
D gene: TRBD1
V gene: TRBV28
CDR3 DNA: TGTGCCAGCAGAGCGCAGGGGGTCGAGACCCAGTACTTC
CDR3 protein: CASRAQGVETQYF

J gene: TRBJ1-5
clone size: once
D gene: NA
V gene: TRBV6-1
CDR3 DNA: TGTGCCAGCAGTGAAGACCAGGGTGCTCAGCCCCAGCATTTT
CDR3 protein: CASSEDQGAQPQHF

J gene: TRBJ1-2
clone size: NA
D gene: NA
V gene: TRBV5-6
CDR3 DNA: TGTGCCAGCAGCTTGCCCACAAGCGACAACTCCTATGGCTACACCTTC
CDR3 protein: CASSLPTSDNSYGYTF

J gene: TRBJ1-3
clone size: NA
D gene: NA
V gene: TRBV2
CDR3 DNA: TGTGCCAGCGGGTTGGGAAACACCATATATTTT
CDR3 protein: CASGLGNTIYF

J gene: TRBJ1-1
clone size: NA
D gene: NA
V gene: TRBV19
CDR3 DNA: TGTGCCAGTAGTATAGTGCGAGGGGGGGAAGCTTTCTTT
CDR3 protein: CASSIVRGGEAFF

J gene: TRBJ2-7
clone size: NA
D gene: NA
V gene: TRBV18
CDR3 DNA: TGTGCCAGCTCACCCCCACCTGGGGGCTACGAGCAGTACTTC
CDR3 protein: CASSPPPGGYEQYF

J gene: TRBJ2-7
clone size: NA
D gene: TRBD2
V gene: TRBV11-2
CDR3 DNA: TGTGCCAGCAGCCAGATCGGGGGGAGCTCCTACGAGCAGTACTTC
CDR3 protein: CASSQIGGSSYEQYF

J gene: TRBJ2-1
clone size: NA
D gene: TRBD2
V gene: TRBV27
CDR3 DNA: TGTGCCAGCACCCGAGTAGCGGGAGCTGCCTACAATGAGCAGTTCTTC
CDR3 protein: CASTRVAGAAYNEQFF